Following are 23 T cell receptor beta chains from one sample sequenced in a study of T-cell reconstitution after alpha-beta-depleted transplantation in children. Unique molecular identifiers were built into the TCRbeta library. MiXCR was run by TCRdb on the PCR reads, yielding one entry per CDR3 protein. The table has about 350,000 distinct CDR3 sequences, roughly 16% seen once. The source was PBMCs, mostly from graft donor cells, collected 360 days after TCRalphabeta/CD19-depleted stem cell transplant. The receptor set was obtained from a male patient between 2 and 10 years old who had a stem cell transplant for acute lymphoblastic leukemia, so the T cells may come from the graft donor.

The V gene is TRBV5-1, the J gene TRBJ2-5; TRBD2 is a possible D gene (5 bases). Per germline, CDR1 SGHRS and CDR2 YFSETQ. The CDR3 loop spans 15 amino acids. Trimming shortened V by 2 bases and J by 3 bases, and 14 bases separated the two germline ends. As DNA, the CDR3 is TGCGCCAGCAGCTTCATAGCGTCGTTTGAAGAGACCCAGTACTTC. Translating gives CASSFIASFEETQYF.

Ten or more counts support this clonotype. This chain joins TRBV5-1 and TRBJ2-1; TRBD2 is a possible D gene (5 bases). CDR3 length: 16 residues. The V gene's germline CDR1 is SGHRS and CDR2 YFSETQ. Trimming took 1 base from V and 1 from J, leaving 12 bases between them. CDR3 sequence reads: CASSLTERASYNEQFF. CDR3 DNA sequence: TGCGCCAGCAGCTTGACAGAGAGGGCATCCTACAATGAGCAGTTCTTC.

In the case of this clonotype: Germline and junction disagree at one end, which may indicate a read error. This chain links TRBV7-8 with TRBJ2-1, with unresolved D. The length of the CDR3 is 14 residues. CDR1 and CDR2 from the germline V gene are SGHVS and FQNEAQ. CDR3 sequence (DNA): TGTGCCAGCGGCTTCCTTAGCTCCTACAATGAGCAGTTCTTC. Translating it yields CASGFLSSYNEQFF. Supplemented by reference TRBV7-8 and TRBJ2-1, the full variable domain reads GAGVSQSPRYKVAKRGQDVALRCDPISGHVSLFWYQQALGQGPEFLTYFQNEAQLDKSGLPSDRFFAERPEGSVSTLKIQRTQQEDSAVYLCASGFLSSYNEQFFGPGTRLTVL.

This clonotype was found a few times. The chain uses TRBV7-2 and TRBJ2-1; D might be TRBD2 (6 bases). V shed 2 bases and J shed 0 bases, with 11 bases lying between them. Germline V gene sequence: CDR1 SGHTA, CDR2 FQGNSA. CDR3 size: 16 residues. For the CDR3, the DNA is TGTGCCAGCAGCTTAATAGCGGCGAGCTCCTACAATGAGCAGTTCTTC. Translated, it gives CASSLIAASSYNEQFF.

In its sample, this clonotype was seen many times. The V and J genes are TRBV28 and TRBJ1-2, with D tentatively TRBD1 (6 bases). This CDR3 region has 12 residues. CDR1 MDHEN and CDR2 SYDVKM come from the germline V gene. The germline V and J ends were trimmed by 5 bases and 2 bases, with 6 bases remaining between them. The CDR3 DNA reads TGTGCCAGCAGTACAGGGAACTATGGCTACACCTTC. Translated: CASSTGNYGYTF.

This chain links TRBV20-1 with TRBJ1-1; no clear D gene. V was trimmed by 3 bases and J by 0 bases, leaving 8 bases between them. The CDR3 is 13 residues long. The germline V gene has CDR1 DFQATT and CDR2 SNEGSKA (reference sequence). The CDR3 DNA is TGCAGTGCTAGGCGGCTCATGAACACTGAAGCTTTCTTT. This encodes CSARRLMNTEAFF.

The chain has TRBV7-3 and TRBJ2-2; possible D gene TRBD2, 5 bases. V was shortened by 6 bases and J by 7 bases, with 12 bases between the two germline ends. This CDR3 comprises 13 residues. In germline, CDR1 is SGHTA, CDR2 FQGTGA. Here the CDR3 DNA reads TGTGCCAGCAGTTCGGGATGGGGCGGGGAGCTGTTTTTT. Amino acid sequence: CASSSGWGGELFF.

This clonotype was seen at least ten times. The CDR3 here is CASSLRPTSYNEQFF. Here the CDR3 DNA reads TGTGCCAGCAGTTTACGACCGACCTCCTACAATGAGCAGTTCTTC. The rearrangement uses TRBV28 and TRBJ2-1, with D unresolved. V was clipped by 2 bases and J by 0 bases, with 8 bases between them. This CDR3 is 15 amino acids long. In germline, CDR1 is MDHEN, CDR2 SYDVKM.

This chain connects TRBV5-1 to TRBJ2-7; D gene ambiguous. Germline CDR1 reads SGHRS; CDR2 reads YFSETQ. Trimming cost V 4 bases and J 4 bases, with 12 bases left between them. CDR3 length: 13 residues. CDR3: CASSPDPTYEQYF. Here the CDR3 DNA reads TGCGCCAGCAGCCCGGACCCCACTTACGAGCAGTACTTC. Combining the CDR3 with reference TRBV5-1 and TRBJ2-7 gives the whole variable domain KAGVTQTPRYLIKTRGQQVTLSCSPISGHRSVSWYQQTPGQGLQFLFEYFSETQRNKGNFPGRFSGRQFSNSRSEMNVSTLELGDSALYLCASSPDPTYEQYFGPGTRLTVT.

The CDR3 reads CASSPGPQGASGEAFF. The CDR3 nucleotides read TGTGCCAGCAGTCCGGGTCCTCAGGGGGCGTCGGGGGAAGCTTTCTTT. This sequence joins TRBV6-1 and TRBJ1-1, with 8 positions matching TRBD1. V was pared by 5 bases and J by 8 bases, with 16 bases of the junction left unmatched. This CDR3 is built from 16 residues. Germline CDR1 is MNHNS and CDR2 is SASEGT.

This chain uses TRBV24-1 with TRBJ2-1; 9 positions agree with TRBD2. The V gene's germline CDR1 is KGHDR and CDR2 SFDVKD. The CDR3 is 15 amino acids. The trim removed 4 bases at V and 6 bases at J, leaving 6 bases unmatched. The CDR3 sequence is CATSDAGTSTNEQFF. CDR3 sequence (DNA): TGTGCCACCAGTGACGCCGGGACTAGCACCAATGAGCAGTTCTTC.

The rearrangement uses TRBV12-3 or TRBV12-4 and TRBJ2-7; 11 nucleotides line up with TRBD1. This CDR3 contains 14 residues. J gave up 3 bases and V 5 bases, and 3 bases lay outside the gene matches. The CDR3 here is CASSRTGGDYEQYF. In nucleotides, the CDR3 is TGTGCCAGCAGTCGGACAGGGGGCGACTACGAGCAGTACTTC.

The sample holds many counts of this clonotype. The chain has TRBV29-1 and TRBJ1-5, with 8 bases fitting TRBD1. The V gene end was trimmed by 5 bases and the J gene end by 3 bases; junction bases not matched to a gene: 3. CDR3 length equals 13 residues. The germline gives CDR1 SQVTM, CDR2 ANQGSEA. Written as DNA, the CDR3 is TGCAGCGTTACAGGGGGGGTCAATCAGCCCCAGCATTTT. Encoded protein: CSVTGGVNQPQHF.

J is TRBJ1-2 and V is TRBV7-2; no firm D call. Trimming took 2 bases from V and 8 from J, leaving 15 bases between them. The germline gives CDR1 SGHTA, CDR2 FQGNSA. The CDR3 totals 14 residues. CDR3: CASSLSGVALGYTF. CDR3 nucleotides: TGTGCCAGCAGCTTAAGTGGGGTAGCGTTGGGCTACACCTTC.

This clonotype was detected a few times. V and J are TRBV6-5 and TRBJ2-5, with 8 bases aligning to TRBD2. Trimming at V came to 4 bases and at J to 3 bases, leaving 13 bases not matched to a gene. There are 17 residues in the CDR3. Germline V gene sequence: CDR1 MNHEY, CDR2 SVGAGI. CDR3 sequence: CASSFLPGLGWKETQYF. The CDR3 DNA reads TGTGCCAGCAGTTTCCTCCCGGGACTAGGATGGAAAGAGACCCAGTACTTC.

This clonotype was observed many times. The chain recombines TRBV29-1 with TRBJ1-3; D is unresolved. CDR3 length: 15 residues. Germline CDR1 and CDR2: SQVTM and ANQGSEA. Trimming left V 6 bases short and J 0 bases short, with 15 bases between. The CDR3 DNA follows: TGCAGCGTCTTAAGGATGGGGTCCTCTGGAAACACCATATATTTT. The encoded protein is CSVLRMGSSGNTIYF.

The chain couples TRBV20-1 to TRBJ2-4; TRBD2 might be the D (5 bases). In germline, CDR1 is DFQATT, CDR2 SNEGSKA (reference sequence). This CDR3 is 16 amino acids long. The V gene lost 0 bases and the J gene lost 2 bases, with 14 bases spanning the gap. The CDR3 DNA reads TGCAGTGCTAGAGATAACGGGGTCAAGACCAAAAACATTCAGTACTTC. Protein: CSARDNGVKTKNIQYF.

This CDR3 is CSAISTGDWGPSYNSPLHF. Here the CDR3 DNA reads TGCAGTGCTATATCGACAGGGGATTGGGGGCCCTCCTATAATTCACCCCTCCACTTT. The chain recombines TRBV20-1 with TRBJ1-6, with 8 nucleotides matching TRBD1. V gave up 4 bases and J gave up 0 bases; unmatched junction bases: 14. The CDR3 is 19 amino acids. The V gene's germline CDR1 is DFQATT and CDR2 SNEGSKA (reference sequence).

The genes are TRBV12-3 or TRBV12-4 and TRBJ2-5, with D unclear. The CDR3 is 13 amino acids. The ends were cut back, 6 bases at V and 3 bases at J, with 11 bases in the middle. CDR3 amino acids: CASRLWTEETQYF. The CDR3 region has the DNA TGTGCCAGCAGGCTTTGGACGGAAGAGACCCAGTACTTC.

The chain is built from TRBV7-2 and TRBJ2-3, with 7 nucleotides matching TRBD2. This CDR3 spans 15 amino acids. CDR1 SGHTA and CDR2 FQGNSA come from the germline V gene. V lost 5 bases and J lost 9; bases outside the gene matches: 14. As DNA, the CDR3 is TGTGCCAGCAGCCCGCGTCCAAGGGAGGGTAGAACGCAGTATTTT. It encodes CASSPRPREGRTQYF.

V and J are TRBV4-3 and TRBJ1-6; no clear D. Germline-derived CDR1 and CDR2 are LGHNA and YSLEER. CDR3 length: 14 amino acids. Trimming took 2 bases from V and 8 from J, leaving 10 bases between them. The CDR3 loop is CASSQKPWDSPLHF. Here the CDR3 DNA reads TGCGCCAGCAGCCAAAAGCCCTGGGATTCACCCCTCCACTTT.

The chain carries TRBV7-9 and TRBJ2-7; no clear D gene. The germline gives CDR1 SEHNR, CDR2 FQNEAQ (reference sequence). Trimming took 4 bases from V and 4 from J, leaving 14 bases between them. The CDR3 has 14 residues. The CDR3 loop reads CASSSSLGKYEQYF. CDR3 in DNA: TGTGCCAGCAGCTCTTCTCTGGGGAAGTACGAGCAGTACTTC. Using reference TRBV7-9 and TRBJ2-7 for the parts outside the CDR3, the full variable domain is DTGVSQNPRHKITKRGQNVTFRCDPISEHNRLYWYRQTLGQGPEFLTYFQNEAQLEKSRLLSDRFSAERPKGSFSTLEIQRTEQGDSAMYLCASSSSLGKYEQYFGPGTRLTVT.

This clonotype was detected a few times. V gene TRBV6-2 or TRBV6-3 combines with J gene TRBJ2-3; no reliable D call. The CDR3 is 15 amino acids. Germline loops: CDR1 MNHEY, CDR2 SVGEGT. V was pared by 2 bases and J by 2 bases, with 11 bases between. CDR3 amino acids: CASSYAHRPTDTQYF. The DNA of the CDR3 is TGTGCCAGCAGTTACGCCCATAGACCCACAGATACGCAGTATTTT.